A selection of T cell receptor beta chains follows, all from one sample in a study of T-cell memory formation after mild COVID-19. TCRdb re-called the 5' RACE reads with MiXCR, one entry per CDR3 protein. The sample yields approximately 300,000 distinct CDR3 sequences, about 16% seen once. Sequenced: PBMCs or a T cell subset sorted from them (not recorded which). These receptors were taken from a man aged 18 to 29 who had mild COVID-19 (a few samples of this study predate the infection). Cell type and time point are not known. Both conserved end residues are part of each CDR3. Fields, in order: clone size, V gene, CDR3 protein. The listing skips clone size in some rows; elsewhere it reads once, few, many or a size class.

clone_size: -
v_call: TRBV5-1
cdr3_aa: CASSLPGQGGDTQYF

clone_size: few
v_call: TRBV6-5
cdr3_aa: CASSYSLAGGSHGQYF

clone_size: many
v_call: TRBV7-8
cdr3_aa: CASSRDRGQYNEQFF

clone_size: -
v_call: TRBV6-4
cdr3_aa: CASSETSGGSTDTQYF

clone_size: -
v_call: TRBV7-9
cdr3_aa: CASSPGGATDYGYTF

clone_size: -
v_call: TRBV6-5
cdr3_aa: CASSYGSGEAFF

clone_size: many
v_call: TRBV6-6
cdr3_aa: CASSDLTGVQPQHF

clone_size: -
v_call: TRBV13
cdr3_aa: CASSSRGPEQYF

clone_size: few
v_call: TRBV5-4
cdr3_aa: CASIQPGVEAFF

clone_size: -
v_call: TRBV5-1
cdr3_aa: CASSLALLQGYNEQFF

clone_size: -
v_call: TRBV28
cdr3_aa: CASRSPNQGTQYF

clone_size: many
v_call: TRBV19
cdr3_aa: CASSIGPRNQPQHF

clone_size: many
v_call: TRBV12-3/TRBV12-4
cdr3_aa: CASGFYTDTQYF

clone_size: -
v_call: TRBV7-9
cdr3_aa: CASSRAGGPGELFF

clone_size: -
v_call: TRBV4-3
cdr3_aa: CASSQDLGGDYEQYF

clone_size: -
v_call: TRBV9
cdr3_aa: CASSVGGLVTDTQYF

clone_size: few
v_call: TRBV4-1
cdr3_aa: CASSQEGSYNEQFF

clone_size: -
v_call: TRBV5-1
cdr3_aa: CASSPRQGSEAFF

clone_size: many
v_call: TRBV4-3
cdr3_aa: CASTWDFSSGANVLTF

clone_size: -
v_call: TRBV7-2
cdr3_aa: CASSGPGAGEQFF

clone_size: many
v_call: TRBV4-1
cdr3_aa: CASSQDFTSGSTDTQYF

clone_size: -
v_call: TRBV6-5
cdr3_aa: CASRNRQGGSGFF

clone_size: few
v_call: TRBV4-1
cdr3_aa: CASSQVPGNQPQHF

clone_size: few
v_call: TRBV6-2/TRBV6-3
cdr3_aa: CASRGGQPLLQHF

clone_size: -
v_call: TRBV5-1
cdr3_aa: CASRTSQGGFNEQYF

clone_size: once
v_call: TRBV24-1
cdr3_aa: CATSDPGTGYNEQFF

clone_size: -
v_call: TRBV7-6
cdr3_aa: CASSPPAEVKGYTF

clone_size: -
v_call: TRBV27
cdr3_aa: CASRMSGVISEAFF

clone_size: -
v_call: TRBV7-6
cdr3_aa: CASSLGGSRQETQYF

clone_size: -
v_call: TRBV10-1
cdr3_aa: CASSPGQDGTQYF

clone_size: few
v_call: TRBV6-6
cdr3_aa: CASSNRDYDQETQYF

clone_size: once
v_call: TRBV7-3
cdr3_aa: CASSSATSGGKWFF

clone_size: few
v_call: TRBV5-1
cdr3_aa: CASSPTGVIRYGYTF

clone_size: -
v_call: TRBV7-2
cdr3_aa: CASSSDRTYNEQFF

clone_size: few
v_call: TRBV3-1
cdr3_aa: CASSQKDGLSYNSPLHF

clone_size: -
v_call: TRBV6-2/TRBV6-3
cdr3_aa: CASSRREPKQPQHF

clone_size: few
v_call: TRBV6-5
cdr3_aa: CASSTGPWRNTEAFF

clone_size: few
v_call: TRBV29-1
cdr3_aa: CSVNGGTIDTQYF

clone_size: -
v_call: TRBV6-5
cdr3_aa: CASSRTGPGTDTQYF

clone_size: -
v_call: TRBV6-2/TRBV6-3
cdr3_aa: CASSSWGDRETQYF

clone_size: -
v_call: TRBV5-6
cdr3_aa: CASSLVRGSTLETQYF

clone_size: few
v_call: TRBV7-9
cdr3_aa: CASSQGQGDYGYTF

clone_size: -
v_call: TRBV3-1
cdr3_aa: CASSQAPNTEAFF

clone_size: -
v_call: TRBV14
cdr3_aa: CASSQMATEAFF

clone_size: few
v_call: TRBV7-9
cdr3_aa: CASSPQLNTEAFF